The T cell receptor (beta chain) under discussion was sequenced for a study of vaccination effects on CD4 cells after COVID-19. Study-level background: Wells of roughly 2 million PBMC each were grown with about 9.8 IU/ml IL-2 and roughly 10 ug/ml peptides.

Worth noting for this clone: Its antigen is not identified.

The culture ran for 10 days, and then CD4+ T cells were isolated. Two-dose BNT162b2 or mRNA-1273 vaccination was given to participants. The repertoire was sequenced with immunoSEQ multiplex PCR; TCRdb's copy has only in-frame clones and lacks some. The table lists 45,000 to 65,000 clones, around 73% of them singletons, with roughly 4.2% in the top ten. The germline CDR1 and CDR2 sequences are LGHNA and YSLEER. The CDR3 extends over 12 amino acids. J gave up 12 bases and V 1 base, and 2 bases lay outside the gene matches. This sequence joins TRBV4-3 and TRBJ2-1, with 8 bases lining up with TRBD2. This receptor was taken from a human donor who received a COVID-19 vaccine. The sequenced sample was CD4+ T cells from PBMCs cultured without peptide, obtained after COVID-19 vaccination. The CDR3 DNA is TGCGCCAGCAGCCAAGTCGGGGGGGCGCAGTTCTTC. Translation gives CASSQVGGAQFF.